This TCR beta chain emerged from a study of shared clonotypes between healthy human individuals. The study's findings and limits: A handful of donors shared roughly 5% of their naive CD4 clonotypes.

This clone was found many times. Its specificity is unknown. Deep was the level at which the assay was run. Generated by immunoSEQ multiplex PCR, the TCRdb table keeps only in-frame clones and is missing some. Of around 340,000 clones listed, more than 60% are singletons. This CDR3 region has 15 residues. The ends were cut back, 4 bases at V and 1 base at J, with 8 bases in the middle. Germline assignment: CDR1 SNHLY and CDR2 FYNNEI. The chain has TRBV2 and TRBJ2-6; a possible D gene is TRBD2 (6 bases). The sequenced sample was memory CD4+ T cells sorted from blood. Subset given: CD45RA-negative fraction. The origin of this receptor is a young man in good health. Here the CDR3 reads CASSGGRSGANVLTF. CDR3 bases: TGTGCCAGCAGTGGAGGGAGGTCTGGGGCCAACGTCCTGACTTTC.